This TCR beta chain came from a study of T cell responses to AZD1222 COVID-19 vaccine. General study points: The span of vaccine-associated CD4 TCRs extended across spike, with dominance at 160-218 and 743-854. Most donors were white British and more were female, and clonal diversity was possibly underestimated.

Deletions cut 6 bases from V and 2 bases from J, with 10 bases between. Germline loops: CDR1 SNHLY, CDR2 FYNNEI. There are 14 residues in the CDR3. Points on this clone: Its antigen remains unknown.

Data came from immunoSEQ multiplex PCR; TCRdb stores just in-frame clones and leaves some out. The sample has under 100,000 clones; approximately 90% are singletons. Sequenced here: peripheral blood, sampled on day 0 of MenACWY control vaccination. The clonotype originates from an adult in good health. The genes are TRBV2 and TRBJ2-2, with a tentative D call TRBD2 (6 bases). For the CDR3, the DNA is TGTGCCAGCAGGGCGGGGCTAAACACCGGGGAGCTGTTTTTT. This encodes CASRAGLNTGELFF.